The 14 T cell receptor beta chains below all came from one sample that was sequenced in a study of blood T cell repertoires in COVID-19 (dated by TCRdb to the early 2020s). The library relied on the immunoSEQ multiplex PCR assay. TCRdb took over this immuneACCESS table, retaining in-frame rearrangements with V and J assigned. Such tables are incomplete; in checked studies, under half of the missing clones stem from an unresolved V gene, and the remainder is unexplained. The sample records about 340,000 clones, around nine tenths of which are singletons. Of the sample, around 3.5% falls within the top ten clones. The sample was peripheral blood. The origin of the receptors is a woman younger than 35 who had recovered from COVID-19.

The rearrangement links TRBV28 to TRBJ2-7, with no clear D. CDR3 size: 13 residues. Germline-derived CDR1 and CDR2 are MDHEN and SYDVKM. With 3 bases removed from V and 5 bases from J, the gap between germline ends came to 11 bases. Here the CDR3 DNA reads TGTGCCAGCAGTTTCTCACAGTCTGACGAGCAGTACGTC. The encoded protein is CASSFSQSDEQYV.

This chain links TRBV3-1 (or the pseudogene TRBV3-2) with TRBJ1-4; 8 bases match TRBD1. With V trimmed by 6 bases and J by 8 bases, 17 bases remained unmatched. The CDR3 is 17 residues long. Looked up from germline, CDR1 is LGHDT and CDR2 is YNNKEL (reference sequence). CDR3 DNA sequence: TGTGCCAGCAGTCGGCGGGGGGGGACAGGAGGTGGCGAAAAACTGTTTTTT. It translates to CASSRRGGTGGGEKLFF.

V is TRBV9 and J is TRBJ1-2; the match to TRBD1 covers 8 bases. From germline, CDR1 is SGDLS and CDR2 YYNGEE. The CDR3 is 18 amino acids. The ends lost 0 bases at V and 2 bases at J; junction bases unmatched: 12. The DNA for the CDR3 is TGTGCCAGCAGCGTAGGACAGGGGCCGAGCCCACTAAACTATGGCTACACCTTC. As protein: CASSVGQGPSPLNYGYTF. Looking up the rest from reference TRBV9 and TRBJ1-2 gives the full variable domain: DSGVTQTPKHLITATGQRVTLRCSPRSGDLSVYWYQQSLDQGLQFLIQYYNGEERAKGNILERFSAQQFPDLHSELNLSSLELGDSALYFCASSVGQGPSPLNYGYTFGSGTRLTVV.

This clone was found once. In DNA, the CDR3 is TGTGCCACCAGCGAGACAGCTGCCAGCAATCAGCCCCAGCATTTT. Its protein is CATSETAASNQPQHF. The gene calls are TRBV24-1 and TRBJ1-5, with D possibly matching TRBD1 (5 bases). CDR1 is KGHDR and CDR2 is SFDVKD in the germline V gene. Trimming shortened V by 7 bases and J by 1 base, and 13 bases separated the two germline ends. The CDR3 is 15 residues long.

The V and J genes are TRBV19 and TRBJ2-3, with D hard to call. Germline V gene lookup returns CDR1 LNHDA and CDR2 SQIVND (reference sequence). V dropped 3 bases and J dropped 6 bases, with 13 bases sitting between them. The CDR3 is 14 residues long. The CDR3 DNA reads TGTGCCAGTAGTATCCGTAGCACATTGGATACGCAGTATTTT. The encoded protein is CASSIRSTLDTQYF.

The chain is built from TRBV5-1 and TRBJ2-2; perhaps TRBD1 as D (5 bases). Germline V gene data show CDR1 as SGHRS and CDR2 as YFSETQ. The CDR3 has 13 amino acids. The germline V and J ends were trimmed by 5 bases and 3 bases, with 8 bases remaining between them. CDR3 residues: CASSLRDTGELFF. The CDR3, as DNA: TGCGCCAGCAGTCTCAGGGACACCGGGGAGCTGTTTTTT.

The gene calls are TRBV12-3 or TRBV12-4 and TRBJ2-5; D might be TRBD2 (6 bases). CDR3 length: 13 residues. With 6 bases removed from V and 5 bases from J, the gap between germline ends came to 13 bases. The DNA of the CDR3 is TGTGCCAGCAGCCGAGCGGGCTGGGAGACCCAGTACTTC. Translated, it gives CASSRAGWETQYF.

V usage is TRBV7-9 and J usage is TRBJ2-4; D gene unclear. Germline CDR1 SEHNR, CDR2 FQNEAQ (reference sequence). Trimming shortened V by 2 bases and J by 16 bases, and 15 bases separated the two germline ends. This CDR3 has 12 amino acids. The chain's CDR3 is CASSLNLAGVYF. CDR3 sequence (DNA): TGTGCCAGCAGCTTAAACTTGGCAGGTGTATACTTC.

The chain couples TRBV5-1 to TRBJ1-3; 7 bases fit TRBD1. Germline assignment: CDR1 SGHRS and CDR2 YFSETQ. There are 15 residues in the CDR3. V shed 1 base and J 0 bases; nucleotides not matched to a gene: 1. The CDR3 reads CASSLSGGSGNTIYF. The DNA for the CDR3 is TGCGCCAGCAGCTTGTCAGGGGGCTCTGGAAACACCATATATTTT.

The chain is built from TRBV9 and TRBJ1-3, with 8 bases that match TRBD1. This CDR3 has 16 residues. The V gene's germline CDR1 is SGDLS and CDR2 YYNGEE. The V and J ends lost 0 bases and 2 bases, in that order; junction bases with no gene match: 4. CDR3 DNA: TGTGCCAGCAGCGTAGCCCCAGGGGGCACTGGAAACACCATATATTTT. Translating gives CASSVAPGGTGNTIYF. The full variable domain, with the rest looked up from reference TRBV9 and TRBJ1-3, is DSGVTQTPKHLITATGQRVTLRCSPRSGDLSVYWYQQSLDQGLQFLIQYYNGEERAKGNILERFSAQQFPDLHSELNLSSLELGDSALYFCASSVAPGGTGNTIYFGEGSWLTVV.

The chain links TRBV11-2 to TRBJ1-4, with no clear D. Germline values: CDR1 SGHAT, CDR2 FQNNGV. The CDR3 sequence is 14 residues long. The V and J ends lost 6 bases and 5 bases respectively, with 13 bases between them. The CDR3 loop is CASSQIGRNEKLFF. CDR3 sequence (DNA): TGTGCCAGCAGTCAAATCGGTCGCAATGAAAAACTGTTTTTT.

The genes are TRBV6-4 and TRBJ2-3, with 10 bases lining up with TRBD2. From germline, CDR1 is MRHNA and CDR2 SNTAGT. CDR3 length: 20 residues. J was trimmed by 2 bases and V by 2 bases; bases with no gene match: 16. CDR3 residues: CASSDPGTSVLRLPTDTQYF. DNA of the CDR3: TGTGCCAGCAGTGACCCCGGGACTAGCGTTCTTAGGTTGCCCACAGATACGCAGTATTTT.

The V and J genes are TRBV11-3 and TRBJ2-3, with 7 bases matching TRBD2. The CDR3 is 15 amino acids. Looked up from germline, CDR1 is SGHNT and CDR2 is YENEEA. Trimming took 5 bases from V and 2 from J; bases not matched to a gene: 7. The CDR3 DNA reads as TGTGCCAGCAGCCAATCGGGACTAATCACAGATACGCAGTATTTT. Translation gives CASSQSGLITDTQYF.

The V gene is TRBV28, the J gene TRBJ1-2; tentatively, D is TRBD1 (5 bases). Trimming took off 5 bases at V and 1 base at J, with 14 bases between the two ends. This CDR3 spans 15 amino acids. Germline-derived CDR1 and CDR2 are MDHEN and SYDVKM. The CDR3 DNA is TGTGCCAGCAGTCCCCGGACACCTAATAACTATGGCTACACCTTC. Translated: CASSPRTPNNYGYTF.